The 3 T cell receptor beta chains below all came from one sample that was sequenced in a study of T cells in Graves' hyperthyroidism and ophthalmopathy (dated by TCRdb to 2018 to 2020). Library preparation used multiplex PCR. The run used an Illumina HiSeq 2000. The TCR beta CDR3 regions were amplified from RNA transcripts. The TCR CDR3 was subjected to a first round of RT-PCR using the HTBI primer set and the Qiagen OneStep RT-PCR kit. TCRdb redid the processing of the public reads, applying fastp at Q25 and MiXCR, and retained in-frame beta chains. Duplicate CDR3 protein sequences are folded into a single record with the most common DNA and genes. Across this sample there are roughly 570,000 distinct CDR3 sequences, with 35% to 55% seen only once. Around 8% of the sample lies in the top ten. Sequenced sample: peripheral blood or thyroid tissue (not recorded which). The receptors here all came from a woman aged 18-30 years with Graves' hyperthyroidism.

The table lists this clonotype with many counts. This sequence joins TRBV9 and TRBJ1-1, with a possible D match to TRBD1 (5 bases). Germline V CDR1 and CDR2: SGDLS, YYNGEE. Trimming left V 4 bases short and J 4 bases short, with 11 bases between. This CDR3 comprises 13 residues. The CDR3 sequence is CASSPDSSTEAFF. The CDR3 DNA follows: TGTGCCAGCAGCCCCGACAGTTCCACTGAAGCTTTCTTT.

The table lists this clonotype with a count of one. At one end, the junction sequence differs from germline, possibly due to a read error. The chain is built from TRBV7-7 and TRBJ2-5; 10 nucleotides line up with TRBD1. Germline V gene lookup returns CDR1 SSHAT and CDR2 FNYEAQ (reference sequence). This CDR3 is 17 amino acids long. The CDR3 DNA reads as TGTGCTAGCATCCCGTTGGGGGACAGGGGTCCCACAGAGACCCAGTACTTC. Protein: CASIPLGDRGPTETQYF.

Many counts were recorded for this clonotype. The V and J genes are TRBV29-1 and TRBJ1-2; D uncertain. Trimming shortened V by 1 base and J by 4 bases, and 13 bases separated the two germline ends. CDR1 is SQVTM and CDR2 is ANQGSEA in the germline V gene. This CDR3 comprises 14 residues. The CDR3 region is CSVEALGAIYGYTF. CDR3 DNA sequence: TGCAGCGTTGAAGCCCTGGGTGCTATCTATGGCTACACCTTC. Together with reference TRBV29-1 and TRBJ1-2, the CDR3 gives the full variable domain: SAVISQKPSRDICQRGTSLTIQCQVDSQVTMMFWYRQQPGQSLTLIATANQGSEATYESGFVIDKFPISRPNLTFSTLTVSNMSPEDSSIYLCSVEALGAIYGYTFGSGTRLTVV.